This T cell receptor (beta chain) was obtained from a study of graft-versus-host responses after intestinal transplantation. Turning to the study itself: Tacrolimus and steroids were given for around three years to all recipients after anti-thymocyte globulin induction.

To note about this clone: Its antigen is as yet unknown.

Assay used: immunoSEQ multiplex PCR; TCRdb lists only in-frame clones, some missing. Of 96,000 or so clones detected, about 93% appear once; the ten largest clones hold 0.15% to 0.2%. General observations from the study: Those patients showing graft-donor T cell macrochimerism displayed high graft-versus-host to host-versus-graft clonal ratios in allografts. GvH clones were found in recipient marrow; some appeared first in ileum or blood. Early post-transplant HvG declines were associated with peak circulating GvH clone levels.

The V end lost 6 bases, the J end lost 6 bases, and 14 bases lay between the germline ends. The CDR3 covers 14 residues. Germline V CDR1 and CDR2: MDHEN, SYDVKM. The sequence was obtained from a human donor who received an intestinal transplant. The sample in question was unstimulated CD4+ T cells sorted from spleen or lymph node cells, obtained before intestinal transplant. The chain links TRBV28 to TRBJ1-4; D is possibly TRBD1 (5 bases). For the CDR3, the DNA is TGTGCCAGCAGGTGGGGCCAGAGACATGAAAAACTGTTTTTT. This encodes CASRWGQRHEKLFF.